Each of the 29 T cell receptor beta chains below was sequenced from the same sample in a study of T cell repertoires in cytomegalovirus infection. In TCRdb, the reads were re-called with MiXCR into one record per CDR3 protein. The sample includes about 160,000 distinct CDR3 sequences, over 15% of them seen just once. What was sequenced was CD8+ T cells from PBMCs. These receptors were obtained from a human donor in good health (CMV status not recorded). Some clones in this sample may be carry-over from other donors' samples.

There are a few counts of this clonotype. The CDR3 sequence is CASSSTWTGLEAFF. CDR3 nucleotides: TGTGCCAGCAGCTCCACTTGGACAGGGCTTGAAGCTTTCTTT. This chain joins TRBV7-2 and TRBJ1-1, with 8 bases matching TRBD1. CDR3 length equals 14 residues. The germline gives CDR1 SGHTA, CDR2 FQGNSA. The V segment lost 4 bases and the J segment 7 bases; nucleotides outside the gene matches: 8.

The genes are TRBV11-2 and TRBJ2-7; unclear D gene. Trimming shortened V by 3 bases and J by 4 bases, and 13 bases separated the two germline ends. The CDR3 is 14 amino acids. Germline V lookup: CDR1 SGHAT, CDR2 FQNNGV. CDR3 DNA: TGTGCCAGCAGCTTGTGGGCCTTGACTTACGAGCAGTACTTC. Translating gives CASSLWALTYEQYF. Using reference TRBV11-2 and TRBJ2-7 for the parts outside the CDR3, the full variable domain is EAGVAQSPRYKIIEKRQSVAFWCNPISGHATLYWYQQILGQGPKLLIQFQNNGVVDDSQLPKDRFSAERLKGVDSTLKIQPAKLEDSAVYLCASSLWALTYEQYFGPGTRLTVT.

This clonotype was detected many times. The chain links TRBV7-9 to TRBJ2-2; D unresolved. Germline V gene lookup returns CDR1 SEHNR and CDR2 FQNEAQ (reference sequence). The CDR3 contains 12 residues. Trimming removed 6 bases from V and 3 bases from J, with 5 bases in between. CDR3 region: CASRSDTGELFF. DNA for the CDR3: TGTGCCAGCAGGTCCGACACCGGGGAGCTGTTTTTT.

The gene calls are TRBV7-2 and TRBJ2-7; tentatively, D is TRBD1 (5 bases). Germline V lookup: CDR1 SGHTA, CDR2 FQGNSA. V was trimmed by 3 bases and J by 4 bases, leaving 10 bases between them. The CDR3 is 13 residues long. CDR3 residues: CASSFRQYYEQYF. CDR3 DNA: TGTGCCAGCAGCTTTAGACAGTATTACGAGCAGTACTTC.

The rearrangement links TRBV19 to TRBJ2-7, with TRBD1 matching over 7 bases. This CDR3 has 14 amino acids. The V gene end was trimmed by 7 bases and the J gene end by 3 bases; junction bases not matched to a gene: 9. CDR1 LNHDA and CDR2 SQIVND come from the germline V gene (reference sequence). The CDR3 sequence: CASKTETGSYEQYF. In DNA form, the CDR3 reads TGTGCCAGTAAGACCGAGACAGGGAGCTACGAGCAGTACTTC.

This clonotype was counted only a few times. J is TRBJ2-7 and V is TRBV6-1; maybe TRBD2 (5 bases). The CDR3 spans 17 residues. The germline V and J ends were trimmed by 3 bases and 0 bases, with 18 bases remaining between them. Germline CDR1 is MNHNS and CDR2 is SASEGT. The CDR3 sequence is CASSEFLGEIFSYEQYF. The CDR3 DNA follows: TGTGCCAGCAGTGAGTTTCTCGGGGAAATCTTCTCCTACGAGCAGTACTTC.

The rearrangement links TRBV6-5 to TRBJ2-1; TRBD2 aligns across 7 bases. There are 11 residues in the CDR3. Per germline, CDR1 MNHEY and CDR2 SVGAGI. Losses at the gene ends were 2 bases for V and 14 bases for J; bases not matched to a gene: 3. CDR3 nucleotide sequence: TGTGCCAGCAGTTACGGTGGGAGGGAGTTCTTC. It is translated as CASSYGGREFF.

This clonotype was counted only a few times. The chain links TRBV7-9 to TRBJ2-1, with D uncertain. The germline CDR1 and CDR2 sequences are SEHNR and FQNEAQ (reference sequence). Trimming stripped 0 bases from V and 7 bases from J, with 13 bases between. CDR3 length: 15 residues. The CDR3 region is CASSLARKGGNEQFF. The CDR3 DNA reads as TGTGCCAGCAGCTTAGCCCGGAAAGGTGGAAATGAGCAGTTCTTC.

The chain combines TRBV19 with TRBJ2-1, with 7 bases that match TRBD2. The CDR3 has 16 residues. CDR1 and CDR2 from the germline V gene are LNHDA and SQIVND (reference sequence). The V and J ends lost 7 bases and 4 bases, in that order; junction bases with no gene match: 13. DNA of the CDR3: TGTGCCAGTACCTCCCCGGGGGGAGTGGAATACAATGAGCAGTTCTTC. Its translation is CASTSPGGVEYNEQFF.

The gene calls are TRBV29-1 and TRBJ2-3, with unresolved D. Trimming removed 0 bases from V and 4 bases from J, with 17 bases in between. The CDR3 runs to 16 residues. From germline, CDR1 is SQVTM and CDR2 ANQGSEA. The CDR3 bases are TGCAGCGTTGAAGATCCTGAAAACCGGGTTTCAGATACGCAGTATTTT. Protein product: CSVEDPENRVSDTQYF.

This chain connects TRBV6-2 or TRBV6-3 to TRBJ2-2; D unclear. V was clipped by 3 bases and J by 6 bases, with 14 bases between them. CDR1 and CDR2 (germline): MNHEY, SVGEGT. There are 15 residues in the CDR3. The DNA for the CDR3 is TGTGCCAGCAGTTATTGGCCCAGTCACCCCGGGGAGCTGTTTTTT. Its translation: CASSYWPSHPGELFF.

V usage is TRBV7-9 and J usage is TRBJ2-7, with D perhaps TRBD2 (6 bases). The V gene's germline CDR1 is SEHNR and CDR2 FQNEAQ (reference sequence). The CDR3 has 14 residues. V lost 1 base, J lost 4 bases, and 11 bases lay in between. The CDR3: CASSLEDGRYEQYF. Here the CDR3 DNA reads TGTGCCAGCAGCTTAGAGGACGGGAGATACGAGCAGTACTTC.

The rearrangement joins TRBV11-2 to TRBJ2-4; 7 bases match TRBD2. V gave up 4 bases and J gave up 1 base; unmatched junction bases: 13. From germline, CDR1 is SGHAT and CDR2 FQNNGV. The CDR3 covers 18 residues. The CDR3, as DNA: TGTGCCAGCAGCTCATCCCCCTGGGGGGGAGGGGCCAAAAACATTCAGTACTTC. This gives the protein CASSSSPWGGGAKNIQYF.

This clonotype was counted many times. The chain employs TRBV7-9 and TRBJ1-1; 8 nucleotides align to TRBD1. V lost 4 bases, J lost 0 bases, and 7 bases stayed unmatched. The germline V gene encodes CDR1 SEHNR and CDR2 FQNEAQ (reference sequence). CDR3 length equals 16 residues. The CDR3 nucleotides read TGTGCCAGCAGCTCAACAGGGGGAGAGATGAACACTGAAGCTTTCTTT. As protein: CASSSTGGEMNTEAFF.

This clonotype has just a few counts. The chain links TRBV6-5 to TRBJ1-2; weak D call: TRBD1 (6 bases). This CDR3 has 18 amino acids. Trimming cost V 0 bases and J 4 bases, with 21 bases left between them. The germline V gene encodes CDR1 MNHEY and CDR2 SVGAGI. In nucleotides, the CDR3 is TGTGCCAGCAGTTACTCGTTGCATGACCCCGGACAGATCTATGGCTACACCTTC. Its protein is CASSYSLHDPGQIYGYTF.

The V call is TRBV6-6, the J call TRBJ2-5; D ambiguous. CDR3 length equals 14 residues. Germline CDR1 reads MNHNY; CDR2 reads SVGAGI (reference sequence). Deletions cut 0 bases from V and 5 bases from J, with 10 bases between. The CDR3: CASSYSISTETQYF. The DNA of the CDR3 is TGTGCCAGCAGTTACTCGATTAGCACGGAGACCCAGTACTTC.

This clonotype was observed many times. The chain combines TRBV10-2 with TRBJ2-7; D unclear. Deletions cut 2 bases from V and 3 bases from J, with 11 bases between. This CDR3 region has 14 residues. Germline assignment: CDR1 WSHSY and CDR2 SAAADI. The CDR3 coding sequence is TGCGCCAGCAGTGAGCCGACAAACAACTACGAGCAGTACTTC. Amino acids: CASSEPTNNYEQYF.

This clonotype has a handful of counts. In DNA, the CDR3 is TGTGCCAGCAGCTTAGGACAGGAGTTTGTGGCTTTCTTT. Amino acids: CASSLGQEFVAFF. The genes are TRBV7-9 and TRBJ1-1, with D perhaps TRBD1 (6 bases). The CDR3 loop spans 13 amino acids. Per the germline V gene, CDR1 is SEHNR and CDR2 is FQNEAQ (reference sequence). Between the trimmed V and J ends, which lost 1 base and 11 bases, there was a span of 14 bases.

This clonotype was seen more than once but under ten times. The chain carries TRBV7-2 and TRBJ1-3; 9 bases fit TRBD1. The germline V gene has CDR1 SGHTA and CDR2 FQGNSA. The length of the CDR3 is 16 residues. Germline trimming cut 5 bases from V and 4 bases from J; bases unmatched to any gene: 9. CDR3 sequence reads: CASSPRDRVFGNTIYF. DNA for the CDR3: TGTGCCAGCAGCCCCCGGGACAGGGTCTTCGGAAACACCATATATTTT.

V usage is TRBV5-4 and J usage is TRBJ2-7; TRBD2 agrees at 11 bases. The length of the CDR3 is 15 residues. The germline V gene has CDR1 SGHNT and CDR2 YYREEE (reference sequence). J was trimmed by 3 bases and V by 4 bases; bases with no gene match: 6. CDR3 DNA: TGTGCCAGCAGCCAGACTAGCGGGGTACTCTACGAGCAGTACTTC. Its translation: CASSQTSGVLYEQYF.

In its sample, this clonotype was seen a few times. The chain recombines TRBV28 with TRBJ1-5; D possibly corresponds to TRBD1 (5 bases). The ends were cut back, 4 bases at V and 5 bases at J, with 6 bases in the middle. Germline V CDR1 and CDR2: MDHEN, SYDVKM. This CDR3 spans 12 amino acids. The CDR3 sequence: CASSWGDQPQHF. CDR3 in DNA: TGTGCCAGCAGTTGGGGGGATCAGCCCCAGCATTTT.

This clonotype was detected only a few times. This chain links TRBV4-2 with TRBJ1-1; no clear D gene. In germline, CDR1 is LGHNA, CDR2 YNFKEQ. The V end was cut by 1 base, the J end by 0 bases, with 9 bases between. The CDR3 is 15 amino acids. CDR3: CASSQGLGVNTEAFF. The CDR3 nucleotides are TGTGCCAGCAGCCAAGGGCTGGGAGTGAACACTGAAGCTTTCTTT.

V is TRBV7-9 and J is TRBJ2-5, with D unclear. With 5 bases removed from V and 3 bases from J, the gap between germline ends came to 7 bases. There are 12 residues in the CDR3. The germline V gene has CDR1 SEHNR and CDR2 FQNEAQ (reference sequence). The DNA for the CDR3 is TGTGCCAGCAGCCCCATCGAAGAGACCCAGTACTTC. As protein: CASSPIEETQYF.

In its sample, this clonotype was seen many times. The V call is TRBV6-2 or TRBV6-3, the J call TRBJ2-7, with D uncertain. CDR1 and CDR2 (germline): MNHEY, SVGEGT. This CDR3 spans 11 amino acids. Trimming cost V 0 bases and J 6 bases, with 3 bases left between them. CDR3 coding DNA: TGTGCCAGCAGTTACTCCCGCGAGCAGTACTTC. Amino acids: CASSYSREQYF.

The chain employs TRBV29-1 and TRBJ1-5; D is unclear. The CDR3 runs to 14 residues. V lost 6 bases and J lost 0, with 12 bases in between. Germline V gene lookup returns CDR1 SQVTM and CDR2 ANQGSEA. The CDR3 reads CSVSDRNSNQPQHF. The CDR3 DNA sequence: TGCAGCGTCTCCGACCGGAATAGCAATCAGCCCCAGCATTTT.

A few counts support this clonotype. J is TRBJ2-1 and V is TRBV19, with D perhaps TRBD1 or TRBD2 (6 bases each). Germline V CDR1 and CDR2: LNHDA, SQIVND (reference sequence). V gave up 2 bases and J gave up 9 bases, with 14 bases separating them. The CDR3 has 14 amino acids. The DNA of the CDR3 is TGTGCCAGTAGTATATATGGGGGGCTCCCTGAGCAGTTCTTC. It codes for CASSIYGGLPEQFF.

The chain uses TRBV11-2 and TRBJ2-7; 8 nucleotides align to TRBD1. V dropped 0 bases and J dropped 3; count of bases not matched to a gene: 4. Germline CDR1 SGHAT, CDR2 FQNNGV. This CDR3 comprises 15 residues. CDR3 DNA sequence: TGTGCCAGCAGCTTAGATCAACAGGGGGGCTACGAGCAGTACTTC. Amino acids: CASSLDQQGGYEQYF.

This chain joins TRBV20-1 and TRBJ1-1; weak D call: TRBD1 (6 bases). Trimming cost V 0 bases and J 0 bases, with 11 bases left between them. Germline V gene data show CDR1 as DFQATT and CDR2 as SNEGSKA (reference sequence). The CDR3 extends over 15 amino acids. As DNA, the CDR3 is TGCAGTGCTAGAGATCACCAGGGGATGAACACTGAAGCTTTCTTT. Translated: CSARDHQGMNTEAFF.

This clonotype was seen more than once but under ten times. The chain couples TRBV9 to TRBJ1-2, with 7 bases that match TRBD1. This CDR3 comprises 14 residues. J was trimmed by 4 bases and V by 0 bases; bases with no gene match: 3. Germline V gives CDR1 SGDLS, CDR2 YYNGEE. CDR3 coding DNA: TGTGCCAGCAGCGTAGGACAGGGAGCCTATGGCTACACCTTC. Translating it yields CASSVGQGAYGYTF.